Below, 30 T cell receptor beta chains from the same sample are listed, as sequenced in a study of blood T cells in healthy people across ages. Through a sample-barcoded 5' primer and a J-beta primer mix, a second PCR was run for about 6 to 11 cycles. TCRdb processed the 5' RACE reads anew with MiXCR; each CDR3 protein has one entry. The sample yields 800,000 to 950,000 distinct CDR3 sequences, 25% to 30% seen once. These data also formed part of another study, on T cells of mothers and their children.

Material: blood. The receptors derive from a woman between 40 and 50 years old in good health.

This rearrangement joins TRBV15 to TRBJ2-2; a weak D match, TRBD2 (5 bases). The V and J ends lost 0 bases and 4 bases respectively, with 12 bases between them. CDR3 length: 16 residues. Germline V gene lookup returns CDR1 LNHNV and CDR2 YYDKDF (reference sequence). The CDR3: CATSRDSERTTGELFF. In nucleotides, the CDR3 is TGTGCCACCAGCAGAGATAGCGAACGGACCACCGGGGAGCTGTTTTTT. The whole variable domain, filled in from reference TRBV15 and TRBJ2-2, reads DAMVIQNPRYQVTQFGKPVTLSCSQTLNHNVMYWYQQKSSQAPKLLFHYYDKDFNNEADTPDNFQSRRPNTSFCFLDIRSPGLGDTAMYLCATSRDSERTTGELFFGEGSRLTVL.

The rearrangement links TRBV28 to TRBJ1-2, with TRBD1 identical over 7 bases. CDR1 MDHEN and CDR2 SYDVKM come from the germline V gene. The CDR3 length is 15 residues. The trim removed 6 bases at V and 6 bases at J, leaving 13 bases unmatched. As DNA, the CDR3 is TGTGCCAGCAGAACCGACAGGGCAGGTCATCATGGCTACACCTTC. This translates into CASRTDRAGHHGYTF.

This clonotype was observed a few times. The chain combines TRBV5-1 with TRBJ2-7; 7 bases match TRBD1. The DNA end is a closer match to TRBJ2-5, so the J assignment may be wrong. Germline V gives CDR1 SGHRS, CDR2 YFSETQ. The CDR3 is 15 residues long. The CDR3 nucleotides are TGCGCCAGCAGCCTAGGACAGGAACTAATGGAGACCCAGTACTTC. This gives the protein CASSLGQELMETQYF.

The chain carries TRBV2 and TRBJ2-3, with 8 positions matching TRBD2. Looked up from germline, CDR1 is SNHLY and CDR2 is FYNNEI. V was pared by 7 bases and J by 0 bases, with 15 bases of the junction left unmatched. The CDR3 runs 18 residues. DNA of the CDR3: TGTGCCAGCACCGAGTGGGCGGGGGGTGATCCTAGCACAGATACGCAGTATTTT. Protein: CASTEWAGGDPSTDTQYF.

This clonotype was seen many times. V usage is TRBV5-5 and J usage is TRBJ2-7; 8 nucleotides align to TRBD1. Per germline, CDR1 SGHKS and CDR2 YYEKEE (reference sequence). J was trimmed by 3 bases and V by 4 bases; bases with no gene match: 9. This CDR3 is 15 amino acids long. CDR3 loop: CASSPPGQDHYEQYF. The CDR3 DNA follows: TGTGCCAGCAGCCCACCGGGACAGGACCACTACGAGCAGTACTTC. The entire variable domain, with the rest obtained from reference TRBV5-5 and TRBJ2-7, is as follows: DAGVTQSPTHLIKTRGQQVTLRCSPISGHKSVSWYQQVLGQGPQFIFQYYEKEERGRGNFPDRFSARQFPNYSSELNVNALLLGDSALYLCASSPPGQDHYEQYFGPGTRLTVT.

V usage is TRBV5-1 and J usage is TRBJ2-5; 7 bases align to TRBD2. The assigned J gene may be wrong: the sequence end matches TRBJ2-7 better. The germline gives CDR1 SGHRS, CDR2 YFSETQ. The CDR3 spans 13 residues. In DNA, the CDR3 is TGCGCCAGCAGCTTGGATTGGGGGGGCGAGCAGTACTTC. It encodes CASSLDWGGEQYF.

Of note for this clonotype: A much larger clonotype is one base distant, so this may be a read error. The CDR3 coding sequence is TGTGCCAGCAGCTTTACAGGGGGATACGGGCAGTACTTC. It yields the protein CASSFTGGYGQYF. The V gene is TRBV7-2, the J gene TRBJ2-5; 8 nucleotides agree with TRBD1. The CDR3 contains 13 residues. Germline values: CDR1 SGHTA, CDR2 FQGNSA. The junction had 8 bases not matched to a gene; V was cut back by 3 bases and J by 11 bases.

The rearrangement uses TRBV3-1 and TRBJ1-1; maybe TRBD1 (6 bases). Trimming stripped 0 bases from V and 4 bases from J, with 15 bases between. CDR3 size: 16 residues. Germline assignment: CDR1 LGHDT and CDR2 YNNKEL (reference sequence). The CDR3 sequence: CASSQERIQGSTEAFF. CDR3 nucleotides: TGTGCCAGCAGCCAAGAAAGAATACAGGGAAGCACTGAAGCTTTCTTT.

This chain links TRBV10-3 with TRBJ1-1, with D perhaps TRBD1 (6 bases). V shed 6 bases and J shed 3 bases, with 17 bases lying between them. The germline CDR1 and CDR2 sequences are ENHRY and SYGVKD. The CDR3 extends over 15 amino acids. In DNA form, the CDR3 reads TGTGCCATCAGCGACTTTCAGGGGAGAGACACTGAAGCTTTCTTT. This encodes CAISDFQGRDTEAFF.

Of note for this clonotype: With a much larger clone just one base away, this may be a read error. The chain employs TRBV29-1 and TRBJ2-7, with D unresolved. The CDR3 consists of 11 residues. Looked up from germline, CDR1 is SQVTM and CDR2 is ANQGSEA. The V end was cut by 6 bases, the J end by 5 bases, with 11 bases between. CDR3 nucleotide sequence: TGCAGCGTCCAGGTCATGGACGAGCAGTACTTC. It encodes CSVQVMDEQYF.

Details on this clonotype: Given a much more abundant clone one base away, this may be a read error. CDR3 coding DNA: TGTGCCAGCAGTTTAGCGGAGCGGGGCCAAGAGGCCCAGTACTTC. Protein sequence: CASSLAERGQEAQYF. The V gene is TRBV12-3 or TRBV12-4, the J gene TRBJ2-5, with TRBD2 matching over 7 bases. The CDR3 consists of 15 residues.

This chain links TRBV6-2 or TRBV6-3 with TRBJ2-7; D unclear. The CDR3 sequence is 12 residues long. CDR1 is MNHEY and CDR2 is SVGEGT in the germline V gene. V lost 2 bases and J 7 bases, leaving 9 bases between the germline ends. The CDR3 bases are TGTGCCAGCAGTTACGCGGTCATGGAGCAGTACTTC. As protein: CASSYAVMEQYF.

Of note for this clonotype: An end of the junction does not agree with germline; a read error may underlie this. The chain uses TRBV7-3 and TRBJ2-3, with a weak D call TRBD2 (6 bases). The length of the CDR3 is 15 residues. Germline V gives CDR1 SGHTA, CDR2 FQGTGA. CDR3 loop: CSSSPNGRRGDTQYF. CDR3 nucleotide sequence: TGTTCCAGCAGCCCCAATGGGCGGAGGGGAGATACGCAGTATTTT.

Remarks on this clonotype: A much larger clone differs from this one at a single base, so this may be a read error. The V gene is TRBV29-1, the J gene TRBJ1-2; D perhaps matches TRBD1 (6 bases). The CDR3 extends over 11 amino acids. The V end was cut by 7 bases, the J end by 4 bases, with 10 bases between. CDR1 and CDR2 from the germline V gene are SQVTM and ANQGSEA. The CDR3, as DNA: TGCAGCGCAGGCAGGGGCTATGGCTACACCTTC. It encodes CSAGRGYGYTF.

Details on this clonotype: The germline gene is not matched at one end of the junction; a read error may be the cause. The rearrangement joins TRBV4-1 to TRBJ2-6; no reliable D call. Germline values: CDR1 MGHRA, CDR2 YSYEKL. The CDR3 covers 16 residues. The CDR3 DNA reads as TGCCCCAGCAGCCAAGCCTTTGGCTCTGGGGCCAACGTCCTGACTTTC. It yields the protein CPSSQAFGSGANVLTF.

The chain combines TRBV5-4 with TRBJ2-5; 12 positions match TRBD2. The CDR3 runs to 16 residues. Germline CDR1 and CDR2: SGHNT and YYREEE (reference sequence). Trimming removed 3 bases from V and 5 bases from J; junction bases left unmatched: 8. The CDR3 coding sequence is TGTGCCAGCAGCTCCCAACTAGCGGGGGGATATGAGACCCAGTACTTC. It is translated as CASSSQLAGGYETQYF. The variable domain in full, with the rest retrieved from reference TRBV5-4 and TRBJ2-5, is ETGVTQSPTHLIKTRGQQVTLRCSSQSGHNTVSWYQQALGQGPQFIFQYYREEENGRGNFPPRFSGLQFPNYSSELNVNALELDDSALYLCASSSQLAGGYETQYFGPGTRLLVL.

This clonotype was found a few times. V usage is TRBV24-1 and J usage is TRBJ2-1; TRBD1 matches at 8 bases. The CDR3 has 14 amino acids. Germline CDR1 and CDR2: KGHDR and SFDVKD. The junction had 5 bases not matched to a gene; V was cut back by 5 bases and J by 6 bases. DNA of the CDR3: TGTGCCACCAGTGTGCAGGGGGCGCTCAATGAGCAGTTCTTC. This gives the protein CATSVQGALNEQFF.

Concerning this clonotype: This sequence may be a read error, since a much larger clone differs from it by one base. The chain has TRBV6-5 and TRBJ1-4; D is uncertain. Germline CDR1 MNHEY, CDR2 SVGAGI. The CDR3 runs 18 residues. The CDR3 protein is CAGSYSSRRSPTNEKLFF. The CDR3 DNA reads TGTGCCGGCAGTTACTCGAGTCGGAGGAGTCCAACTAATGAAAAACTGTTTTTT.

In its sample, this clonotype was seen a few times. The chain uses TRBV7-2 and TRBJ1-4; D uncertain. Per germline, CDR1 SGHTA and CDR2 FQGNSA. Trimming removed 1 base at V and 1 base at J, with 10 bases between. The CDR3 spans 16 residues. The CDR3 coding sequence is TGTGCCAGCAGCTTAGGGTCGGGGTTAACTAATGAAAAACTGTTTTTT. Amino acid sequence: CASSLGSGLTNEKLFF.

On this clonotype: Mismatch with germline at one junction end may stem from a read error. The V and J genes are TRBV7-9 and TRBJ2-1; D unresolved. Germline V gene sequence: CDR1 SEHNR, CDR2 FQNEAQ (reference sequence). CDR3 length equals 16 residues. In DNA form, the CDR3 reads TGTGCCAGCGGCTTCAAGGGATTCGGGTCCTACAATGAGCAGTTCTTC. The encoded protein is CASGFKGFGSYNEQFF.

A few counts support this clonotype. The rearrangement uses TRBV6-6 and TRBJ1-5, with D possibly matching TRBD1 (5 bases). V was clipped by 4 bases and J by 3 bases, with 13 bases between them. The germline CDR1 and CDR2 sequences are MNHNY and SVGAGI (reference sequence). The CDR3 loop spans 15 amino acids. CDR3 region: CASSWELGPNQPQHF. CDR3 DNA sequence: TGTGCCAGCAGTTGGGAATTGGGGCCCAATCAGCCCCAGCATTTT.

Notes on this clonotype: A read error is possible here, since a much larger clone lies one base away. The CDR3 here is CASCRVSDRGYTF. The CDR3 DNA follows: TGTGCCAGCTGCCGCGTTTCTGACAGGGGCTACACCTTC. This chain uses TRBV3-1 with TRBJ1-2; D is perhaps TRBD1 (6 bases). The CDR3 sequence is 13 residues long. Germline CDR1 reads LGHDT; CDR2 reads YNNKEL (reference sequence). V lost 8 bases to trimming and J lost 8 bases, with 18 bases between them.

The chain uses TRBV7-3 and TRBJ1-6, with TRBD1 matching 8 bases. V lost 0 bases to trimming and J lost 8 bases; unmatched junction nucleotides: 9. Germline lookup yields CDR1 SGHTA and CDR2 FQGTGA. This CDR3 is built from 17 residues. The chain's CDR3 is CASSLTGDRPRDSPLHF. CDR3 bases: TGTGCCAGCAGCTTAACAGGGGACAGGCCCCGGGATTCACCCCTCCACTTT.

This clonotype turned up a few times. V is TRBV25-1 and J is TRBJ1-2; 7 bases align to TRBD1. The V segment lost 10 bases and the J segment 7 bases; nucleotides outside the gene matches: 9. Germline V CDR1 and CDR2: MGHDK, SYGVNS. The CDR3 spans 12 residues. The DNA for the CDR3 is TGTGCCACTAGGGAGGGGGCGAGTGGCTACACCTTC. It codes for CATREGASGYTF.

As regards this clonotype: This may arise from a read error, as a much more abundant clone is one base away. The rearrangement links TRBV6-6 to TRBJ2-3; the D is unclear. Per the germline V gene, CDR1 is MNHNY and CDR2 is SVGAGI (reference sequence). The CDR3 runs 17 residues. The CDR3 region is CVSSYSGPRESTDTQYF. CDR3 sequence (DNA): TGTGTCAGCAGTTACTCCGGACCGCGAGAGAGCACAGATACGCAGTATTTT.

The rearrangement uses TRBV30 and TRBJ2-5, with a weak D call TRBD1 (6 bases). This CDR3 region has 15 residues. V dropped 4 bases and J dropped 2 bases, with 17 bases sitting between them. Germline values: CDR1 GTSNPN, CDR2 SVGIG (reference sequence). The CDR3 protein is CAWKVSRGLQETQYF. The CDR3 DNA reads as TGTGCCTGGAAGGTCTCCAGGGGCCTTCAAGAGACCCAGTACTTC.

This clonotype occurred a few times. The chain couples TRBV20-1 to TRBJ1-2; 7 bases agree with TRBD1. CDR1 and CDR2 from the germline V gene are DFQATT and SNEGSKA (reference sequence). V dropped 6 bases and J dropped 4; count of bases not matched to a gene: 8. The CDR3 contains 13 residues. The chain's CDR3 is CSAPTQGVYGYTF. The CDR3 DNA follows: TGCAGTGCACCTACTCAGGGGGTCTATGGCTACACCTTC.

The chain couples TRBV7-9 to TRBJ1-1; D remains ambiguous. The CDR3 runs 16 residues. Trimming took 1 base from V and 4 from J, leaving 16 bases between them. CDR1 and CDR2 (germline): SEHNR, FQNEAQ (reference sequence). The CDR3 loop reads CASSLGFVAPGTEAFF. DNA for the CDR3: TGTGCCAGCAGCTTAGGATTCGTGGCCCCGGGCACTGAAGCTTTCTTT.

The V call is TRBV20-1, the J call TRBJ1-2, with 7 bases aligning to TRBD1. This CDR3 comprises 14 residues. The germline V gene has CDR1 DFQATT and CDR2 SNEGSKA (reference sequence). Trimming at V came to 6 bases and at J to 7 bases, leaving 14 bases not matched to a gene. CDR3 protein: CSAARQGPRRGYTF. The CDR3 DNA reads TGCAGTGCCGCCCGACAGGGTCCTCGGCGTGGCTACACCTTC.

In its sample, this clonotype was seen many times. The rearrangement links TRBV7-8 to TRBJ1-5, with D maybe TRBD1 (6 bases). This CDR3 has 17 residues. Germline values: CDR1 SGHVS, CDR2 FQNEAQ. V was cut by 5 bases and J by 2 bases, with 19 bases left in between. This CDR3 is CASSPLNREIGNQPQHF. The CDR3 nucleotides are TGTGCCAGCAGCCCTCTTAACAGGGAGATTGGCAATCAGCCCCAGCATTTT.